Shown below are 23 T cell receptor beta chains from a single sample sequenced in a study of response to subunit inactivated influenza vaccine. Each CDR3 protein gets one entry after TCRdb re-called the RT-PCR reads with MiXCR. The table has about 520,000 distinct CDR3 sequences, about 25% seen once. The specimen was CD4+ T cells sorted from PBMCs, collected 4 to 6 days after vaccination. The receptor set was obtained from a man aged 50 to 59 who received an inactivated influenza vaccine.

This chain links TRBV5-1 with TRBJ2-3, with TRBD2 identical over 9 bases. After removal of 1 base from V and 3 bases from J, the junction contained 18 bases not matched to a gene. The CDR3 loop spans 20 amino acids. Germline V lookup: CDR1 SGHRS, CDR2 YFSETQ. The CDR3: CASSLRSVSSAGGRTDTQYF. The CDR3 bases are TGCGCCAGCAGCTTGAGATCGGTTTCGTCGGCGGGGGGGAGAACAGATACGCAGTATTTT.

This clonotype appeared a few times. The chain carries TRBV12-3 or TRBV12-4 and TRBJ2-3, with D possibly TRBD2 on 6 matching bases. The CDR3 contains 11 residues. Trimming left V 5 bases short and J 8 bases short, with 8 bases between. The CDR3: CASSPGVTQYF. The CDR3 DNA follows: TGTGCCAGCAGTCCGGGGGTTACGCAGTATTTT.

A few counts support this clonotype. This chain links TRBV20-1 with TRBJ1-1, with D uncertain. The germline gives CDR1 DFQATT, CDR2 SNEGSKA (reference sequence). Trimming removed 2 bases at V and 0 bases at J, with 13 bases between. This CDR3 region has 15 residues. The DNA of the CDR3 is TGCAGTGCTAGATCCCCAGGAGGACTGAACACTGAAGCTTTCTTT. It encodes CSARSPGGLNTEAFF.

The chain carries TRBV6-5 and TRBJ1-2; D call uncertain. Per the germline V gene, CDR1 is MNHEY and CDR2 is SVGAGI. Trimming left V 0 bases short and J 13 bases short, with 15 bases between. The CDR3 length is 13 residues. For the CDR3, the DNA is TGTGCCAGCAGTTACTCTGCCCGTGGGCAGTTCACCTTC. Translated: CASSYSARGQFTF.

This clonotype was seen a few times. This chain links TRBV5-1 with TRBJ1-2; possibly TRBD1 for D (5 bases). The CDR3 length is 13 residues. Per the germline V gene, CDR1 is SGHRS and CDR2 is YFSETQ. Trimming took 5 bases from V and 2 from J, leaving 10 bases between them. CDR3 bases: TGCGCCAGCAGACCCGACAGCAACTATGGCTACACCTTC. This sequence encodes CASRPDSNYGYTF.

The chain employs TRBV20-1 and TRBJ2-1; 13 nucleotides line up with TRBD2. V was pared by 4 bases and J by 6 bases, with 3 bases of the junction left unmatched. This CDR3 is built from 14 residues. CDR1 is DFQATT and CDR2 is SNEGSKA in the germline V gene (reference sequence). DNA of the CDR3: TGCAGTGCTATGGGACTAGCGGGGCGCAATGAGCAGTTCTTC. Translating gives CSAMGLAGRNEQFF.

This clonotype was detected only a few times. The chain has TRBV6-2 or TRBV6-3 and TRBJ1-4; 7 bases align to TRBD1. The CDR3 length is 14 residues. Germline V gives CDR1 MNHEY, CDR2 SVGEGT. Losses at the gene ends were 5 bases for V and 6 bases for J; bases not matched to a gene: 6. The CDR3 reads CASSKQGMDEKLFF. The CDR3 bases are TGTGCCAGCAGTAAACAGGGGATGGATGAAAAACTGTTTTTT.

This clonotype was seen a few times. The chain joins TRBV4-1 to TRBJ1-2; TRBD1 matches 8 bases. Germline V CDR1 and CDR2: MGHRA, YSYEKL. With V trimmed by 6 bases and J by 0 bases, 6 bases remained unmatched. The CDR3 is made up of 15 amino acids. Here the CDR3 DNA reads TGCGCCAGCAGGGGACAGGAAAAATCTAACTATGGCTACACCTTC. Amino acids: CASRGQEKSNYGYTF.

The gene calls are TRBV11-2 and TRBJ2-2; 8 bases map to TRBD2. The CDR3 totals 17 residues. Germline lookup yields CDR1 SGHAT and CDR2 FQNNGV. V gave up 1 base and J gave up 3 bases; unmatched junction bases: 7. Here the CDR3 DNA reads TGTGCCAGCAGCTTAGGCCCCACTAGCGGCTACACCGGGGAGCTGTTTTTT. This gives the protein CASSLGPTSGYTGELFF. Looking up the rest from reference TRBV11-2 and TRBJ2-2 gives the full variable domain: EAGVAQSPRYKIIEKRQSVAFWCNPISGHATLYWYQQILGQGPKLLIQFQNNGVVDDSQLPKDRFSAERLKGVDSTLKIQPAKLEDSAVYLCASSLGPTSGYTGELFFGEGSRLTVL.

V usage is TRBV3-1 and J usage is TRBJ2-2; TRBD2 matches 8 bases. Germline V gives CDR1 LGHDT, CDR2 YNNKEL (reference sequence). The V segment lost 4 bases and the J segment 4 bases; nucleotides outside the gene matches: 5. This CDR3 region has 15 residues. CDR3 DNA sequence: TGTGCCAGCAGCCCGGGACTAGTTTCCACCGGGGAGCTGTTTTTT. Translation gives CASSPGLVSTGELFF.

This clonotype was counted only a few times. The chain is built from TRBV20-1 and TRBJ2-1; 8 positions agree with TRBD2. Germline V gene lookup returns CDR1 DFQATT and CDR2 SNEGSKA (reference sequence). The CDR3 totals 15 residues. V shed 1 base, J shed 7 bases, and the junction held 9 bases outside the gene matches. The CDR3 DNA sequence: TGCAGTGCTAGAGCTGATGCGGGACTAGGAAATGAGCAGTTCTTC. Translation gives CSARADAGLGNEQFF.

This CDR3 is CASSTLLAGTSTDTQYF. DNA of the CDR3: TGTGCCAGCAGCACACTACTAGCGGGAACTAGCACAGATACGCAGTATTTT. This chain connects TRBV11-2 to TRBJ2-3; TRBD2 aligns across 10 bases. The CDR3 is 17 amino acids. The V gene's germline CDR1 is SGHAT and CDR2 FQNNGV. The V gene end was trimmed by 5 bases and the J gene end by 0 bases; junction bases not matched to a gene: 8.

This clonotype was counted only a few times. The chain couples TRBV5-1 to TRBJ2-5; 7 bases agree with TRBD1. Germline V CDR1 and CDR2: SGHRS, YFSETQ. Unmatched junction bases numbered 3, after V lost 3 bases and J lost 4 bases. The CDR3 is made up of 13 amino acids. The CDR3 nucleotides are TGCGCCAGCAGCTCGTACAGGGGAGAGACCCAGTACTTC. It specifies CASSSYRGETQYF.

The chain links TRBV5-1 to TRBJ2-7; 7 nucleotides match TRBD2. The CDR3 loop spans 14 amino acids. Germline V gene sequence: CDR1 SGHRS, CDR2 YFSETQ. V lost 1 base, J lost 3 bases, and 4 bases stayed unmatched. CDR3 residues: CASSLHGGGYEQYF. DNA for the CDR3: TGCGCCAGCAGCTTGCACGGCGGGGGCTACGAGCAGTACTTC.

This clonotype was seen many times. The chain recombines TRBV12-3 or TRBV12-4 with TRBJ2-4, with D possibly TRBD1 on 5 matching bases. The CDR3 has 14 residues. V dropped 6 bases and J dropped 5 bases, with 14 bases sitting between them. CDR3 amino acids: CASSRMTVQNIQYF. DNA for the CDR3: TGTGCCAGCAGCCGTATGACAGTCCAAAACATTCAGTACTTC.

This sequence joins TRBV5-1 and TRBJ2-7, with a possible D match to TRBD1 (6 bases). The germline V gene has CDR1 SGHRS and CDR2 YFSETQ. The CDR3 runs to 14 residues. Trimming cost V 3 bases and J 0 bases, with 10 bases left between them. The CDR3 DNA follows: TGCGCCAGCAGCTCGTACAGGGACTCCTACGAGCAGTACTTC. Its translation is CASSSYRDSYEQYF.

The genes are TRBV7-2 and TRBJ1-2, with unresolved D. The CDR3 is made up of 16 amino acids. Per the germline V gene, CDR1 is SGHTA and CDR2 is FQGNSA. V lost 1 base and J 2 bases, leaving 14 bases between the germline ends. The CDR3 region has the DNA TGTGCCAGCAGCTTAGTTAGTAGCAACAGAAACTATGGCTACACCTTC. Its translation: CASSLVSSNRNYGYTF.

This clonotype was observed a few times. The gene calls are TRBV19 and TRBJ2-1, with 7 bases matching TRBD2. V was clipped by 6 bases and J by 9 bases; unmatched bases: 2. Germline CDR1 is LNHDA and CDR2 is SQIVND (reference sequence). The CDR3 consists of 11 residues. The CDR3 DNA reads as TGTGCCAGTAGGAGCGGGATTGAGCAGTTCTTC. Its translation: CASRSGIEQFF.

This clonotype appeared a few times. The rearrangement links TRBV10-3 to TRBJ1-5, with D uncertain. V shed 3 bases and J shed 3 bases, with 6 bases lying between them. Germline V gene data show CDR1 as ENHRY and CDR2 as SYGVKD. The CDR3 runs to 13 residues. CDR3 loop: CAISEQSNQPQHF. The CDR3 nucleotides are TGTGCCATCAGTGAACAGTCCAATCAGCCCCAGCATTTT.

The chain joins TRBV18 to TRBJ2-3, with unresolved D. V dropped 6 bases and J dropped 6 bases, with 10 bases sitting between them. The germline V gene has CDR1 KGHSH and CDR2 LQKENI. The CDR3 loop spans 12 amino acids. For the CDR3, the DNA is TGTGCCAGCTCGAATCTTCAGGATACGCAGTATTTT. Translating it yields CASSNLQDTQYF.

This rearrangement joins TRBV20-1 to TRBJ2-7; D is perhaps TRBD1 (6 bases). Trimming removed 4 bases at V and 6 bases at J, with 19 bases between. Germline V lookup: CDR1 DFQATT, CDR2 SNEGSKA (reference sequence). The CDR3 contains 14 residues. The CDR3 protein is CSANRGHQSSEQYF. Written as DNA, the CDR3 is TGCAGTGCTAACCGGGGACATCAAAGCTCCGAGCAGTACTTC.

This clonotype was seen a handful of times. The CDR3 DNA is TGCAGTGCTAGAGTTCTAATGTCCCTAGACAGGGTCAAATTACACACCGGGGAGCTGTTTTTT. Amino acids: CSARVLMSLDRVKLHTGELFF. The rearrangement links TRBV20-1 to TRBJ2-2; 7 nucleotides agree with TRBD1. V shed 1 base and J 3 bases; nucleotides not matched to a gene: 23. The CDR3 has 21 residues. CDR1 and CDR2 (germline): DFQATT, SNEGSKA (reference sequence).

This clonotype showed up just a few times. V usage is TRBV9 and J usage is TRBJ2-1, with 9 bases fitting TRBD2. Germline CDR1 reads SGDLS; CDR2 reads YYNGEE. Trimming at V came to 4 bases and at J to 4 bases, leaving 15 bases not matched to a gene. The CDR3 length is 18 residues. CDR3 DNA sequence: TGTGCCAGCAGCCCCAAGAAAGTAGCGGGAGTTTGGTACAATGAGCAGTTCTTC. Translating it yields CASSPKKVAGVWYNEQFF.